The 16 T cell receptor beta chains below all came from one sample that was sequenced in a study of CD8 T cells in ankylosing spondylitis. Using its own MiXCR run on the 5' RACE reads, TCRdb lists one record per CDR3 protein. Of around 150,000 distinct CDR3 sequences listed, 40% to 50% are singletons. Sequenced sample: synovial fluid, either unsorted or a sorted T cell fraction (not recorded which). Receptors were obtained from a male donor with ankylosing spondylitis.

The CDR3 DNA is TGTGCCAGCAGCTTGGACAGGGTAGTACACGAGCAGTACTTC. This sequence encodes CASSLDRVVHEQYF. The chain is built from TRBV7-9 and TRBJ2-7; 8 nucleotides agree with TRBD1. CDR1 and CDR2 from the germline V gene are SEHNR and FQNEAQ (reference sequence). V lost 3 bases, J lost 5 bases, and 6 bases stayed unmatched. This CDR3 contains 14 residues.

The chain employs TRBV21-1 and TRBJ1-5; the table assigns TRBD1, which was not confirmed against the DNA. TRBV21-1 is given as a pseudogene. The CDR3 runs to 13 residues. Written as DNA, the CDR3 is TGTGCCAACCAGACAGGAGAGGATCAGCCCCAGCATTTT. This encodes CANQTGEDQPQHF.

This chain connects TRBV7-8 to TRBJ2-1; 10 bases agree with TRBD2. The CDR3 has 19 amino acids. CDR1 is SGHVS and CDR2 is FQNEAQ in the germline V gene. With 1 base clipped from V and 0 bases from J, the junction kept 9 bases outside the gene matches. The CDR3 loop is CASSLDTSGIPSSYNEQFF. The CDR3 region has the DNA TGTGCCAGCAGCTTAGATACTAGCGGGATCCCCAGCTCCTACAATGAGCAGTTCTTC.

The rearrangement uses TRBV12-5 and TRBJ2-3; D uncertain. The CDR3 sequence is 15 residues long. Germline CDR1 reads LGHNT; CDR2 reads FRNRAP. V shed 2 bases and J shed 2 bases, with 11 bases lying between them. This chain's CDR3 is CASGLWERYTDTQYF. As DNA, the CDR3 is TGTGCTAGTGGTTTGTGGGAACGCTACACAGATACGCAGTATTTT.

This clonotype has more than one count but fewer than ten. This rearrangement joins TRBV12-3 or TRBV12-4 to TRBJ2-2, with TRBD2 identical over 7 bases. V dropped 9 bases and J dropped 5; count of bases not matched to a gene: 6. The CDR3 extends over 13 amino acids. As DNA, the CDR3 is TGTGCCAGGTTTGAAGCGGGAACCGGGGAGCTGTTTTTT. Encoded protein: CARFEAGTGELFF.

This chain connects TRBV29-1 to TRBJ1-5; 7 bases match TRBD1. CDR1 and CDR2 from the germline V gene are SQVTM and ANQGSEA. This CDR3 comprises 15 residues. The V and J ends lost 4 bases and 6 bases, in that order; junction bases with no gene match: 12. Here the CDR3 DNA reads TGCAGCGTTGTTTACCCTAACGACAGGGCTCAGCCCCAGCATTTT. This gives the protein CSVVYPNDRAQPQHF.

The chain employs TRBV7-8 and TRBJ1-1; D is perhaps TRBD1 (6 bases). The V gene's germline CDR1 is SGHVS and CDR2 FQNEAQ. V shed 2 bases and J shed 4 bases, with 11 bases lying between them. The CDR3 sequence is 14 residues long. DNA of the CDR3: TGTGCCAGCAGCTTACACAGGGTGACCACTGAAGCTTTCTTT. Protein: CASSLHRVTTEAFF. Drawing the rest from reference TRBV7-8 and TRBJ1-1, the complete variable domain is GAGVSQSPRYKVAKRGQDVALRCDPISGHVSLFWYQQALGQGPEFLTYFQNEAQLDKSGLPSDRFFAERPEGSVSTLKIQRTQQEDSAVYLCASSLHRVTTEAFFGQGTRLTVV.

The chain employs TRBV11-2 and TRBJ2-5; tentatively, D is TRBD2 (7 bases). The CDR3 covers 16 residues. V was cut by 5 bases and J by 5 bases, with 21 bases left in between. CDR1 is SGHAT, CDR2 FQNNGV, per germline. The CDR3, as DNA: TGTGCCAGCAGCCCTTGGGGGCTAGCGGACTGGGAGACCCAGTACTTC. Translating it yields CASSPWGLADWETQYF.

V gene TRBV24-1 combines with J gene TRBJ2-7, with unresolved D. CDR3 size: 11 residues. The germline V and J ends were trimmed by 4 bases and 6 bases, with 6 bases remaining between them. Germline V CDR1 and CDR2: KGHDR, SFDVKD. CDR3 nucleotide sequence: TGTGCCACCAGTGACCCTGGCGAGCAGTACTTC. This sequence encodes CATSDPGEQYF.

J is TRBJ1-2 and V is TRBV28, with D possibly matching TRBD1 (5 bases). The CDR3 runs 14 residues. V was cut by 4 bases and J by 4 bases, with 13 bases left in between. Germline CDR1 is MDHEN and CDR2 is SYDVKM. The CDR3 DNA follows: TGTGCCAGCAGTTGGGCAGGGATGAGCTATGGCTACACCTTC. Translation gives CASSWAGMSYGYTF.

The chain is built from TRBV3-1 and TRBJ2-2, with 8 bases fitting TRBD1. Per the germline V gene, CDR1 is LGHDT and CDR2 is YNNKEL (reference sequence). The CDR3 has 15 residues. Losses at the gene ends were 3 bases for V and 5 bases for J; bases not matched to a gene: 5. In DNA form, the CDR3 reads TGTGCCAGCAGCCATCTGACAGGGGCGACCGGGGAGCTGTTTTTT. Translation gives CASSHLTGATGELFF.

The rearrangement joins TRBV28 to TRBJ1-1; the match to TRBD1 covers 8 bases. V lost 5 bases, J lost 1 base, and 12 bases stayed unmatched. The CDR3 sequence is 17 residues long. CDR1 is MDHEN and CDR2 is SYDVKM in the germline V gene. In nucleotides, the CDR3 is TGTGCCAGCAGTCGGACAGGGAGGAGGACGACGAACACTGAAGCTTTCTTT. Translation gives CASSRTGRRTTNTEAFF. The full variable domain, in which reference TRBV28 and TRBJ1-1 provide the parts outside the CDR3, is DVKVTQSSRYLVKRTGEKVFLECVQDMDHENMFWYRQDPGLGLRLIYFSYDVKMKEKGDIPEGYSVSREKKERFSLILESASTNQTSMYLCASSRTGRRTTNTEAFFGQGTRLTVV.

The V and J genes are TRBV14 and TRBJ2-1; TRBD1 matches at 7 bases. CDR1 is SGHDN and CDR2 is FVKESK in the germline V gene. The CDR3 sequence is 16 residues long. Losses at the gene ends were 4 bases for V and 5 bases for J; bases not matched to a gene: 11. This CDR3 is CASSPWTGLLDNEQFF. The CDR3 DNA sequence: TGTGCCAGCAGCCCCTGGACAGGTCTTTTAGACAATGAGCAGTTCTTC. The entire variable domain, with the rest obtained from reference TRBV14 and TRBJ2-1, is as follows: EAGVTQFPSHSVIEKGQTVTLRCDPISGHDNLYWYRRVMGKEIKFLLHFVKESKQDESGMPNNRFLAERTGGTYSTLKVQPAELEDSGVYFCASSPWTGLLDNEQFFGPGTRLTVL.

In regard to this clonotype: A much larger clonotype is one base distant, so this may be a read error. CDR3 bases: TGTGCCAGCAGCCTCGCCTGGACTAGGGGCACAGATACGCAGTATTTT. Translating gives CASSLAWTRGTDTQYF. The chain carries TRBV3-1 and TRBJ2-3, with TRBD2 identical over 7 bases. CDR1 is LGHDT and CDR2 is YNNKEL in the germline V gene (reference sequence). V lost 4 bases to trimming and J lost 1 base; unmatched junction nucleotides: 8. This CDR3 spans 16 amino acids.

This chain connects TRBV20-1 to TRBJ2-3; 7 bases fit TRBD1. Germline CDR1 and CDR2: DFQATT and SNEGSKA (reference sequence). This CDR3 contains 15 residues. The trim removed 1 base at V and 1 base at J, leaving 5 bases unmatched. The DNA for the CDR3 is TGCAGTGCTAGAGGGGGACAGAATCGCACAGATACGCAGTATTTT. Encoded protein: CSARGGQNRTDTQYF.

The rearrangement uses TRBV10-3 and TRBJ2-3; D is undetermined. Germline-derived CDR1 and CDR2 are ENHRY and SYGVKD. Trimming removed 5 bases from V and 2 bases from J, with 14 bases in between. The CDR3 covers 15 residues. The CDR3, as DNA: TGTGCCATCAGTCCTCTACCCCCTTCCACAGATACGCAGTATTTT. This sequence encodes CAISPLPPSTDTQYF.